Below are 12 T cell receptor beta chains sequenced from a single sample in a study of OX40 agonist ivuxolimab in advanced cancers. TCRdb's copy holds only in-frame clones and misses some; the assay was immunoSEQ multiplex PCR. The sample lists more than 75,000 clones, 75% to 90% occurring once. The sample here was CD4+ or CD8+ T cells sorted from blood, taken in a trial of the OX40 agonist ivuxolimab. Receptor source: an adult with an advanced solid tumor such as melanoma, head and neck, liver or kidney cancer.

The V and J genes are TRBV28 and TRBJ2-1; TRBD2 agrees at 10 bases. Germline trimming cut 6 bases from V and 5 bases from J; bases unmatched to any gene: 7. Germline CDR1 MDHEN, CDR2 SYDVKM. The CDR3 covers 15 residues. CDR3 coding DNA: TGTGCCAGCAGACTGGGACTAGCGAGGGACAATGAGCAGTTCTTC. It translates to CASRLGLARDNEQFF.

V gene TRBV19 combines with J gene TRBJ1-1, with D tentatively TRBD1 (5 bases). Germline V gene lookup returns CDR1 LNHDA and CDR2 SQIVND (reference sequence). The V and J ends lost 2 bases and 5 bases respectively, with 9 bases between them. CDR3 length equals 13 residues. The CDR3 protein is CASSISGKTEAFF. The CDR3 coding sequence is TGTGCCAGTAGTATATCAGGGAAGACTGAAGCTTTCTTT.

The chain has TRBV27 and TRBJ2-1; TRBD2 aligns across 11 bases. The CDR3 extends over 19 amino acids. The V segment lost 2 bases and the J segment 5 bases; nucleotides outside the gene matches: 14. CDR1 and CDR2 (germline): MNHEY, SMNVEV (reference sequence). The CDR3 DNA follows: TGTGCCAGCAGTTTAATCCCTAGCGGGGGGCTAAAAATTAACAATGAGCAGTTCTTC. Amino acid sequence: CASSLIPSGGLKINNEQFF.

The chain couples TRBV7-3 to TRBJ2-7; TRBD2 matches at 7 bases. The CDR3 sequence is 13 residues long. In germline, CDR1 is SGHTA, CDR2 FQGTGA. Trimming removed 5 bases from V and 6 bases from J; junction bases left unmatched: 7. CDR3 in amino acids: CASSHAGEGEQYF. The CDR3 DNA reads TGTGCCAGCAGCCACGCGGGGGAAGGCGAGCAGTACTTC.

The CDR3 reads CASSLAGGNQPQHF. CDR3 sequence (DNA): TGTGCCAGCAGCTTAGCAGGAGGCAATCAGCCCCAGCATTTT. The chain links TRBV11-2 to TRBJ1-5, with no clear D. The V gene's germline CDR1 is SGHAT and CDR2 FQNNGV. There are 14 residues in the CDR3. Between the trimmed V and J ends, which lost 1 base and 2 bases, there was a span of 6 bases.

The V gene is TRBV27, the J gene TRBJ1-5, with D perhaps matching TRBD1 (6 bases). With 1 base removed from V and 5 bases from J, the gap between germline ends came to 6 bases. This CDR3 spans 13 amino acids. Per the germline V gene, CDR1 is MNHEY and CDR2 is SMNVEV (reference sequence). CDR3 loop: CASSLYRDQPQHF. The CDR3 bases are TGTGCCAGCAGTTTATACAGGGATCAGCCCCAGCATTTT.

The chain couples TRBV15 to TRBJ1-1, with D possibly matching TRBD1 (6 bases). CDR3 size: 13 residues. Germline loops: CDR1 LNHNV, CDR2 YYDKDF (reference sequence). V was trimmed by 7 bases and J by 7 bases, leaving 16 bases between them. DNA of the CDR3: TGTGCCACCAAGTACAGGGTTAACGGTGAAGCTTTCTTT. This sequence encodes CATKYRVNGEAFF.

The chain is built from TRBV5-4 and TRBJ2-3; 8 bases line up with TRBD2. The germline V gene has CDR1 SGHNT and CDR2 YYREEE (reference sequence). The length of the CDR3 is 16 residues. Trimming removed 0 bases from V and 1 base from J; junction bases left unmatched: 4. The CDR3 DNA reads as TGTGCCAGCAGCTTGGGGGGTAGCGGGGGCACAGATACGCAGTATTTT. Its translation: CASSLGGSGGTDTQYF.

The V gene is TRBV5-5, the J gene TRBJ1-6, with 7 bases fitting TRBD1. The germline V gene has CDR1 SGHKS and CDR2 YYEKEE (reference sequence). The CDR3 runs to 14 residues. Unmatched junction bases numbered 7, after V lost 6 bases and J lost 7 bases. CDR3 in amino acids: CASTMGGGNSPLHF. CDR3 nucleotides: TGTGCCAGCACGATGGGAGGGGGCAATTCACCCCTCCACTTT.

V usage is TRBV27 and J usage is TRBJ2-1; 7 bases line up with TRBD2. The CDR3 covers 16 residues. After removal of 7 bases from V and 8 bases from J, the junction contained 17 bases not matched to a gene. Germline V lookup: CDR1 MNHEY, CDR2 SMNVEV (reference sequence). The CDR3 DNA reads TGTGCCAGCATCCCCGAAGGGCGCGGGAGCCTTTATGAGCAGTTCTTC. Translated: CASIPEGRGSLYEQFF.

The sample holds one count of this clone. The chain joins TRBV5-6 to TRBJ1-3, with D unclear. The V and J ends lost 3 bases and 4 bases respectively, with 14 bases between them. The CDR3 loop spans 15 amino acids. Germline V CDR1 and CDR2: SGHDT, YYEEEE. CDR3 region: CASSSRKGSGNTIYF. CDR3 DNA sequence: TGTGCCAGCAGCTCGAGGAAAGGGTCGGGAAACACCATATATTTT.

The J gene is TRBJ1-5, the V gene TRBV6-5; the D is unclear. V lost 3 bases and J lost 2, with 8 bases in between. There are 14 residues in the CDR3. The germline V gene encodes CDR1 MNHEY and CDR2 SVGAGI. The CDR3 loop reads CASSYMGGNQPQHF. The CDR3 DNA reads as TGTGCCAGCAGTTATATGGGTGGCAATCAGCCCCAGCATTTT.